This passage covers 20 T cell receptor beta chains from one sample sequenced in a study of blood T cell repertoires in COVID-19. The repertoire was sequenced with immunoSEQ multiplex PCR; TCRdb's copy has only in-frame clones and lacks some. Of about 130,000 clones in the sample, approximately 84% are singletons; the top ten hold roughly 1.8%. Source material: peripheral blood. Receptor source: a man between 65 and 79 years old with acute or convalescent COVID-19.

CDR3 DNA sequence: TGTGCCAGCAGCCATAGGGGACAGGGGCAAGAGACCCAGTACTTC. Translating gives CASSHRGQGQETQYF. The chain employs TRBV3-1 (or the pseudogene TRBV3-2) and TRBJ2-5; 10 bases fit TRBD1. Germline values: CDR1 LGHDT, CDR2 YNNKEL (reference sequence). This CDR3 spans 15 amino acids. J gave up 2 bases and V 3 bases, and 3 bases lay outside the gene matches.

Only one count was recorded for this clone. CDR3 coding DNA: TGTGCCAGCAGCTTGGGCCCCGGGTTGCACTATGGCTACACCTTC. Translation gives CASSLGPGLHYGYTF. V is TRBV5-6 and J is TRBJ1-2; D is ambiguous. The CDR3 has 15 amino acids. From germline, CDR1 is SGHDT and CDR2 YYEEEE. With 0 bases removed from V and 3 bases from J, the gap between germline ends came to 12 bases.

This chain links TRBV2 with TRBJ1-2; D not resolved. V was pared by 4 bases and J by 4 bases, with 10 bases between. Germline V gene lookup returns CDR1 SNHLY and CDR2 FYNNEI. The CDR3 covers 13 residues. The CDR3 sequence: CASSGESIYGYTF. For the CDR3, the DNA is TGTGCCAGCAGTGGGGAGAGTATCTATGGCTACACCTTC. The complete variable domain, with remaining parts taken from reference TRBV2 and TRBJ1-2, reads EPEVTQTPSHQVTQMGQEVILRCVPISNHLYFYWYRQILGQKVEFLVSFYNNEISEKSEIFDDQFSVERPDGSNFTLKIRSTKLEDSAMYFCASSGESIYGYTFGSGTRLTVV.

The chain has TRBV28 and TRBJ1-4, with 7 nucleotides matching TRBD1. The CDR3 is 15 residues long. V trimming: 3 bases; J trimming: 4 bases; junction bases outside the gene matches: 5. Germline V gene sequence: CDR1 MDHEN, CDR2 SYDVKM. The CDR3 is CASSLTGSFNEKLFF. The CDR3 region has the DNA TGTGCCAGCAGTTTGACAGGGTCCTTTAATGAAAAACTGTTTTTT.

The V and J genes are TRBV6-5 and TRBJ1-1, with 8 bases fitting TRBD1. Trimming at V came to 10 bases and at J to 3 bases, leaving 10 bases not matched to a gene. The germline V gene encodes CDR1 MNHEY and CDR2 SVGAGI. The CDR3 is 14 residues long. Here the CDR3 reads CATNRETGDTEAFF. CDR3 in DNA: TGTGCCACCAATAGGGAGACAGGGGACACTGAAGCTTTCTTT.

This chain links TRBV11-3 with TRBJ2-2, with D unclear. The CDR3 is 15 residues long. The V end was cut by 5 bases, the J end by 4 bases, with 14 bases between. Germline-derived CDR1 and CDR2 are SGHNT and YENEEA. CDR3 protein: CASSLGQAATGELFF. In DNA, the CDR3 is TGTGCCAGCAGCCTGGGCCAGGCCGCCACCGGGGAGCTGTTTTTT.

The CDR3 loop is CASSSGQGDEKLFF. DNA for the CDR3: TGTGCCAGCAGCTCGGGACAGGGAGATGAAAAACTGTTTTTT. The chain uses TRBV5-4 and TRBJ1-4; 9 bases are shared with TRBD1. The ends lost 3 bases at V and 6 bases at J; junction bases unmatched: 3. This CDR3 contains 14 residues. Germline V gene lookup returns CDR1 SGHNT and CDR2 YYREEE (reference sequence).

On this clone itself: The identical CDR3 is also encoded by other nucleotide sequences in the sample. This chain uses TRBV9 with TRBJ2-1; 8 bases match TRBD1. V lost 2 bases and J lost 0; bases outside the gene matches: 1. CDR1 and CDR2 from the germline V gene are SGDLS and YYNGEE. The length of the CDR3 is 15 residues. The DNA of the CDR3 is TGTGCCAGCAGCGTCGGACAGGGCTCCTACAATGAGCAGTTCTTC. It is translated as CASSVGQGSYNEQFF.

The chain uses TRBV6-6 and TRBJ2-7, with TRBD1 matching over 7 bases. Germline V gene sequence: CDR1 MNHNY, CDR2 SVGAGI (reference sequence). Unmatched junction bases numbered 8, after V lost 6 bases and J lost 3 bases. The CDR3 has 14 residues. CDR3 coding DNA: TGTGCCAGCAGCGGGACAGAAAAAATCTACGAGCAGTACTTC. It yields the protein CASSGTEKIYEQYF.

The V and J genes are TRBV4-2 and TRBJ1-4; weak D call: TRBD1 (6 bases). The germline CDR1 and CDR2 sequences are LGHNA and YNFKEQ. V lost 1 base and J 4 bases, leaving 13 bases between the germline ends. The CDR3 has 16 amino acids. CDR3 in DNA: TGTGCCAGCAGCCAAGCTCCCGGCAGGGGTAATGAAAAACTGTTTTTT. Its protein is CASSQAPGRGNEKLFF.

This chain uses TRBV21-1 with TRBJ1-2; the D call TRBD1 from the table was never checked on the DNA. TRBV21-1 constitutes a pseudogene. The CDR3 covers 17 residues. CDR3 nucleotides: TGTGCCAGCAGCAACGCCGCCATCAGGGGGCAGGTGAGGGGCTACACCTTC. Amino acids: CASSNAAIRGQVRGYTF.

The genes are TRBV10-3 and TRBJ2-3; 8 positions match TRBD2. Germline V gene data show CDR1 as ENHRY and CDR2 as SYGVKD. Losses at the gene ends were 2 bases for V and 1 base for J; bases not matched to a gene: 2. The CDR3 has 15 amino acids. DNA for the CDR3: TGTGCCATCAGTGAGCCGGGGGGGGGCACAGATACGCAGTATTTT. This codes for CAISEPGGGTDTQYF.

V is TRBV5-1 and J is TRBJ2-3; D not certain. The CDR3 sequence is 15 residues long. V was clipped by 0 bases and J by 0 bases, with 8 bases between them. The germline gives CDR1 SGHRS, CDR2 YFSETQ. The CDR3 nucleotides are TGCGCCAGCAGCTTGGCCTCGGTCAGCACAGATACGCAGTATTTT. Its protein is CASSLASVSTDTQYF.

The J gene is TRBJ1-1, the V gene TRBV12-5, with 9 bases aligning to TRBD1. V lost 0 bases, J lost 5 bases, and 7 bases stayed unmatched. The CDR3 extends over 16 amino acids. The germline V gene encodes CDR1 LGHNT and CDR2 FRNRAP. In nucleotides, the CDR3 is TGTGCTAGTGGTTTGGTACTTGGACAGGGGACTACTGAAGCTTTCTTT. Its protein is CASGLVLGQGTTEAFF.

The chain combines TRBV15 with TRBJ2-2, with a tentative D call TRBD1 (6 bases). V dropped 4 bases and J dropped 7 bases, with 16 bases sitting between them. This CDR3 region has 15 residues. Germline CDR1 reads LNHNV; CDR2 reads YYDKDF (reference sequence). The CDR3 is CATSKQQGRGGELFF. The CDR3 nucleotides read TGTGCCACCAGCAAGCAGCAGGGGAGAGGCGGGGAGCTGTTTTTT.

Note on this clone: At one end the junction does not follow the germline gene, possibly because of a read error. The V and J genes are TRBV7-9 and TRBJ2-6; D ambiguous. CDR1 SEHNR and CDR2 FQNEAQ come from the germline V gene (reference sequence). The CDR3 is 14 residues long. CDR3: CASGFISGANVLTF. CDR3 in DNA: TGTGCCAGCGGCTTTATCTCTGGGGCCAACGTCCTGACTTTC.

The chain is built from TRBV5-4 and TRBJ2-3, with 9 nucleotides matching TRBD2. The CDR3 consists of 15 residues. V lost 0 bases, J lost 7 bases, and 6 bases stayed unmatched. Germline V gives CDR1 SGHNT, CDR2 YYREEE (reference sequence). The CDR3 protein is CASSLAGGGVNTQYF. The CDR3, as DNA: TGTGCCAGCAGCTTGGCGGGCGGGGGGGTAAATACGCAGTATTTT.

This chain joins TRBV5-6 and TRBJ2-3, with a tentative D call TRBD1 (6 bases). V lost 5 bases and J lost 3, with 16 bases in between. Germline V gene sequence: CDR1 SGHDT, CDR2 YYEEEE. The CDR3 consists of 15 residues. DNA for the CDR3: TGTGCCAGCAGAATGGGGCAGGGGAGAACAGATACGCAGTATTTT. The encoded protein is CASRMGQGRTDTQYF.

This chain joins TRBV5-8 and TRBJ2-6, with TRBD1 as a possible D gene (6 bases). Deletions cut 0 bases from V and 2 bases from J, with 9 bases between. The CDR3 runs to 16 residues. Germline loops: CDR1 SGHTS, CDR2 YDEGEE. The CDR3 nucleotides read TGTGCCAGCAGCTTGGCTACAGGGACTGGGGCCAACGTCCTGACTTTC. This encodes CASSLATGTGANVLTF.

The CDR3 bases are TGTGCCAGCAGTTTCCGCCAGGGGGAATCTGAAGCTTTCTTT. Its translation: CASSFRQGESEAFF. This chain links TRBV27 with TRBJ1-1; 7 bases match TRBD1. This CDR3 is 14 amino acids long. Germline CDR1 is MNHEY and CDR2 is SMNVEV (reference sequence). Unmatched junction bases numbered 7, after V lost 3 bases and J lost 6 bases.